The rows below give T cell receptor beta chains drawn from one sample of a study of cytomegalovirus exposure and HLA in healthy donors. The repertoire was sequenced with immunoSEQ multiplex PCR; TCRdb's copy has only in-frame clones and lacks some. The table has 150,000 to 200,000 clones, 75% to 85% seen once; the top ten hold over 4.5%. Sequenced sample: PBMCs. The receptors originated from a young woman in good health and CMV-seropositive. CDR3s include the opening cysteine and the closing phenylalanine or tryptophan. The order of the fields is V gene, J gene, D gene, clone size, CDR3 DNA, CDR3 protein. D genes are given only for firm matches. Expanded clones are given a class, and other clones once, few, many or no size at all.

v_call: TRBV30
j_call: TRBJ2-3
d_call: TRBD2
clone_size: few
cdr3_nt: TGTGCCTGGAGTTTAATGGGACTAGCGGGGGGCACAGATACGCAGTATTTT
cdr3_aa: CAWSLMGLAGGTDTQYF

v_call: TRBV5-1
j_call: TRBJ1-5
d_call: TRBD1
clone_size: .
cdr3_nt: TGCGCCAGCAGTGGCCAGGGGGGAGATCAGCCCCAGCATTTT
cdr3_aa: CASSGQGGDQPQHF

v_call: TRBV6-1
j_call: TRBJ1-5
d_call: .
clone_size: .
cdr3_nt: TGTGCCAGCAGTGAATTTAGAAGGGAGCCTCAGCCCCAGCATTTT
cdr3_aa: CASSEFRREPQPQHF

v_call: TRBV7-9
j_call: TRBJ1-2
d_call: .
clone_size: .
cdr3_nt: TGTGCCAGCAGCCCCGTCGGGGAAGGTTCCTATGGCTACACCTTC
cdr3_aa: CASSPVGEGSYGYTF

v_call: TRBV5-1
j_call: TRBJ2-7
d_call: .
clone_size: .
cdr3_nt: TGCGCCAGCAGCCCAAGGTTGGTCCAGGGAAGAAGGTACTTC
cdr3_aa: CASSPRLVQGRRYF

v_call: TRBV11-2
j_call: TRBJ1-3
d_call: .
clone_size: .
cdr3_nt: TGTGCCAGCAGCCTTGGCCGGGACTTATATTTT
cdr3_aa: CASSLGRDLYF

v_call: TRBV6-5
j_call: TRBJ2-5
d_call: .
clone_size: .
cdr3_nt: TGTGCCAGCAGTTACTCGGTCACGGTAACCCAAGAGACCCAGTACTTC
cdr3_aa: CASSYSVTVTQETQYF

v_call: TRBV20-1
j_call: TRBJ2-4
d_call: .
clone_size: .
cdr3_nt: TGCAGTGCGAGAGGGGGGGGGCTATACTTC
cdr3_aa: CSARGGGLYF

v_call: TRBV30
j_call: TRBJ1-2
d_call: .
clone_size: .
cdr3_nt: TGTGCCTGGAGTGTCGGCAGGGTGTTGGCTGGCTACACCTTC
cdr3_aa: CAWSVGRVLAGYTF

v_call: TRBV4-1
j_call: TRBJ1-1
d_call: TRBD1
clone_size: .
cdr3_nt: TGCGCCAGCAGCCAGTCAATAACAGGGGACACTGAAGCTTTCTTT
cdr3_aa: CASSQSITGDTEAFF

v_call: TRBV28
j_call: TRBJ2-7
d_call: .
clone_size: .
cdr3_nt: TGTGCCAGCAGTCCACACCAAGACAGGTCGTACTTC
cdr3_aa: CASSPHQDRSYF

v_call: TRBV6-1
j_call: TRBJ1-1
d_call: .
clone_size: once
cdr3_nt: TGTGCCAGCAGTGAAGTAAGGACTTTCACTGAAGCTTTCTTT
cdr3_aa: CASSEVRTFTEAFF

v_call: TRBV15
j_call: TRBJ2-7
d_call: TRBD1
clone_size: once
cdr3_nt: TGTGCCACCAGCAGGACAGGGACGGAGCAGTACTTC
cdr3_aa: CATSRTGTEQYF

v_call: TRBV5-1
j_call: TRBJ2-1
d_call: TRBD2
clone_size: few
cdr3_nt: TGCGCCAGCAGCTTGGTCGGGGGGGCCGTGGTTGAGCAGTTCTTC
cdr3_aa: CASSLVGGAVVEQFF

v_call: TRBV19
j_call: TRBJ2-3
d_call: .
clone_size: .
cdr3_nt: TGTGCCAGTAGTACAGGGGTCTCCACAGATACGCAGTATTTT
cdr3_aa: CASSTGVSTDTQYF

v_call: TRBV7-9
j_call: TRBJ1-4
d_call: TRBD1
clone_size: .
cdr3_nt: TGTGCCAGCAGCTTATCGACAGGGGGCGCGAGGGAAAAACTGTTTTTT
cdr3_aa: CASSLSTGGAREKLFF

v_call: TRBV27
j_call: TRBJ2-1
d_call: .
clone_size: .
cdr3_nt: TGTGCCAGCAGTACCCCCGGTGGCAATGAGCAGTTCTTC
cdr3_aa: CASSTPGGNEQFF

v_call: TRBV7-2
j_call: TRBJ1-1
d_call: .
clone_size: .
cdr3_nt: TGTGCCAGCAGCTTTGGAGCAGGGGCCACTGAAGCTTTCTTT
cdr3_aa: CASSFGAGATEAFF

v_call: TRBV18
j_call: TRBJ2-7
d_call: TRBD1
clone_size: .
cdr3_nt: TGTGCCAGCTCACCGCCGCCGGGACAGGGGGCGAGGGAGCAGTACTTC
cdr3_aa: CASSPPPGQGAREQYF

v_call: TRBV6-5
j_call: TRBJ2-3
d_call: .
clone_size: .
cdr3_nt: TGTGCCAGCAGTTACGGGGGGAACACAGATACGCAGTATTTT
cdr3_aa: CASSYGGNTDTQYF

v_call: TRBV18
j_call: TRBJ1-6
d_call: .
clone_size: few
cdr3_nt: TGTGCCAGCTCACCCGCGGCGGGGCAGGTCCACTCACCCCTCCACTTT
cdr3_aa: CASSPAAGQVHSPLHF

v_call: TRBV11-2
j_call: TRBJ1-6
d_call: .
clone_size: few
cdr3_nt: TGTGCCAGCAGCTTAGATCGTCAGGATACCTATAATTCACCCCTCCACTTT
cdr3_aa: CASSLDRQDTYNSPLHF

v_call: TRBV6-1
j_call: TRBJ2-5
d_call: .
clone_size: few
cdr3_nt: TGTGCCAGCAGTGAAGGGGGGGGGCGGGAGACCCAGTACTTC
cdr3_aa: CASSEGGGRETQYF

v_call: TRBV7-8
j_call: TRBJ2-2
d_call: .
clone_size: .
cdr3_nt: TGTGCCAGCAGCTCCGGGACAAGCGGGAACACCGGGGAGCTGTTTTTT
cdr3_aa: CASSSGTSGNTGELFF

v_call: TRBV4-2
j_call: TRBJ1-2
d_call: TRBD1
clone_size: .
cdr3_nt: TGTGCCAGCAGCCCTCGACAGGGGGTGGGAGACTATGGCTACACCTTC
cdr3_aa: CASSPRQGVGDYGYTF

v_call: TRBV27
j_call: TRBJ2-5
d_call: .
clone_size: .
cdr3_nt: TGTGCCAGCAGTTTATCTGGACTGACAGAGACCCAGTACTTC
cdr3_aa: CASSLSGLTETQYF

v_call: TRBV6-5
j_call: TRBJ1-1
d_call: .
clone_size: .
cdr3_nt: TGTGCCAGCAGTTACCAGAGGGCTGAAGCTTTCTTT
cdr3_aa: CASSYQRAEAFF

v_call: TRBV7-3
j_call: TRBJ2-6
d_call: TRBD1
clone_size: few
cdr3_nt: TGTGCCAGCAGCCCGACAGGGGGGGATTCAGGGGCCAACGTCCTGACTTTC
cdr3_aa: CASSPTGGDSGANVLTF

v_call: TRBV7-2
j_call: TRBJ2-2
d_call: .
clone_size: few
cdr3_nt: TGTGCCAGCAGCGAGGTATTCCCCGGGGAGCTGTTTTTT
cdr3_aa: CASSEVFPGELFF

v_call: TRBV6-5
j_call: TRBJ1-5
d_call: .
clone_size: .
cdr3_nt: TGTGCCAGCAGTAGCCGGGACAAAGATCAGCCCCAGCATTTT
cdr3_aa: CASSSRDKDQPQHF

v_call: TRBV4-2
j_call: TRBJ2-7
d_call: .
clone_size: .
cdr3_nt: TGTGCCAGCAGCCAAGTGGCAGGGAACTACGAGCAGTACTTC
cdr3_aa: CASSQVAGNYEQYF

v_call: TRBV5-1
j_call: TRBJ2-3
d_call: .
clone_size: .
cdr3_nt: TGCGCCAGCAGCGCAAGGAGCCAGGGTGGCACAGATACGCAGTATTTT
cdr3_aa: CASSARSQGGTDTQYF

v_call: TRBV5-1
j_call: TRBJ2-1
d_call: .
clone_size: .
cdr3_nt: TGCGCCAGCAGCTTATTAACACAGGCCTCCTACAATGAGCAGTTCTTC
cdr3_aa: CASSLLTQASYNEQFF

v_call: TRBV7-9
j_call: TRBJ2-7
d_call: .
clone_size: .
cdr3_nt: TGTGCCAGCAGCTTAGCGCGGGCAGGCTACTCCTACGAGCAGTACTTC
cdr3_aa: CASSLARAGYSYEQYF

v_call: TRBV4-3
j_call: TRBJ1-5
d_call: .
clone_size: .
cdr3_nt: TGCGCCAGCAGCCACGGCCGGGGGGCTCAGCCCCAGCATTTT
cdr3_aa: CASSHGRGAQPQHF

v_call: TRBV15
j_call: TRBJ2-7
d_call: .
clone_size: .
cdr3_nt: TGTGCCACCAGCAGAGAAGGGGGGGAAGCCTACGAGCAGTACTTC
cdr3_aa: CATSREGGEAYEQYF

v_call: TRBV30
j_call: TRBJ1-1
d_call: TRBD1
clone_size: .
cdr3_nt: TGTGCCTGGGGTGGGGACAGTAACACTGAAGCTTTCTTT
cdr3_aa: CAWGGDSNTEAFF

v_call: TRBV30
j_call: TRBJ1-5
d_call: TRBD1
clone_size: .
cdr3_nt: TGTGCCTGGAGTCGCACCACAGGGGGCAATCAGCCCCAGCATTTT
cdr3_aa: CAWSRTTGGNQPQHF

v_call: TRBV7-2
j_call: TRBJ1-6
d_call: TRBD1
clone_size: .
cdr3_nt: TGTGCCAGCAGCAACACCGGGACAGCAGAATTGCCCCTCCACTTT
cdr3_aa: CASSNTGTAELPLHF

v_call: TRBV10-3
j_call: TRBJ2-5
d_call: .
clone_size: few
cdr3_nt: TGTGCCATCAGCACCACTAAAGATCCGGGACTAGAGACCCAGTACTTC
cdr3_aa: CAISTTKDPGLETQYF

v_call: TRBV11-1
j_call: TRBJ2-7
d_call: TRBD2
clone_size: .
cdr3_nt: TGTGCCAGCAGCTGGACTAGCGGGAGCACCTACGAGCAGTACTTC
cdr3_aa: CASSWTSGSTYEQYF

v_call: TRBV5-6
j_call: TRBJ1-1
d_call: .
clone_size: .
cdr3_nt: TGTGCCAGCAGCCTGTGGCGGGCTCTTGGGGAACTGAACACTGAAGCTTTCTTT
cdr3_aa: CASSLWRALGELNTEAFF

v_call: TRBV18
j_call: TRBJ2-3
d_call: .
clone_size: .
cdr3_nt: TGTGCCAGCTCACCACGTGAAGCTAGCACAGATACGCAGTATTTT
cdr3_aa: CASSPREASTDTQYF

v_call: TRBV19
j_call: TRBJ1-5
d_call: TRBD1
clone_size: .
cdr3_nt: TGTGCCAGTAGTATGAATATGCAAAGGGGACAGGCGGGTCAGCCCCAGCATTTT
cdr3_aa: CASSMNMQRGQAGQPQHF